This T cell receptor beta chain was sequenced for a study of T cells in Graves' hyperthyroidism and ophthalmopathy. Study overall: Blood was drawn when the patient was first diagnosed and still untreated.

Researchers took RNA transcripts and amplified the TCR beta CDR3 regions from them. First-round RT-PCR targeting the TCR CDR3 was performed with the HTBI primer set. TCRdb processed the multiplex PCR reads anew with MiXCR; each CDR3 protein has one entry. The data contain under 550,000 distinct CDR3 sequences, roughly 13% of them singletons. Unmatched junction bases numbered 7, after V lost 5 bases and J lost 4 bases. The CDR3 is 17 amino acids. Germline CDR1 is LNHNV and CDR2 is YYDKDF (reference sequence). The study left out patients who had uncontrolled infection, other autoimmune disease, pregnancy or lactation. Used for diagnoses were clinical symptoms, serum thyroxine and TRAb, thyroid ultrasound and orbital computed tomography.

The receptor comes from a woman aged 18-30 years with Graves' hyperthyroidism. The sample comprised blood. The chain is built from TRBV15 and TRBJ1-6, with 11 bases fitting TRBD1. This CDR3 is CATSGSGQGVYNSPLHF. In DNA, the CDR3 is TGTGCCACCAGCGGCTCGGGACAGGGGGTTTATAATTCACCCCTCCACTTT.